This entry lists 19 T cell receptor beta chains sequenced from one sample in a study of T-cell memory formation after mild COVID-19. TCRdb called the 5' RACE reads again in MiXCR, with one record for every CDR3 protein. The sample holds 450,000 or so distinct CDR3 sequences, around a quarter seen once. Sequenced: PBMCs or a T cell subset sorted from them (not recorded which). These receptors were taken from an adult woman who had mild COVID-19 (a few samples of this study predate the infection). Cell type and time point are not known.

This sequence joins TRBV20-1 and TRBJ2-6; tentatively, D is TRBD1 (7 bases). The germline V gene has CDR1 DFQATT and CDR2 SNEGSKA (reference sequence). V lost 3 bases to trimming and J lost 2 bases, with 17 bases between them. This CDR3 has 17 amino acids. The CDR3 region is CSARRTGLTAGANVLTF. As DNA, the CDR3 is TGCAGTGCTAGGAGGACAGGACTAACGGCTGGGGCCAACGTCCTGACTTTC.

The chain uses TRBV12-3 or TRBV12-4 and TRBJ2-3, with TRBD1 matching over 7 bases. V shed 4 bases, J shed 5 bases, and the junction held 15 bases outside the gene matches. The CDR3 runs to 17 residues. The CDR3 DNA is TGTGCCAGCAGTTCCTTACCCCTAGGGACAGTAGGAGATACGCAGTATTTT. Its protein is CASSSLPLGTVGDTQYF.

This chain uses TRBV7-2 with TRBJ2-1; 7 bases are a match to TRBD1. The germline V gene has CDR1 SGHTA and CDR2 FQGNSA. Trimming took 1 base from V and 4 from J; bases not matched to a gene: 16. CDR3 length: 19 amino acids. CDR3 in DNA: TGTGCCAGCAGCTTAGGGAACAGGGCGTGGGACAGCCCTTACAATGAGCAGTTCTTC. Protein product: CASSLGNRAWDSPYNEQFF. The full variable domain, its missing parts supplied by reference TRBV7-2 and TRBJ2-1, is GAGVSQSPSNKVTEKGKDVELRCDPISGHTALYWYRQSLGQGLEFLIYFQGNSAPDKSGLPSDRFSAERTGGSVSTLTIQRTQQEDSAVYLCASSLGNRAWDSPYNEQFFGPGTRLTVL.

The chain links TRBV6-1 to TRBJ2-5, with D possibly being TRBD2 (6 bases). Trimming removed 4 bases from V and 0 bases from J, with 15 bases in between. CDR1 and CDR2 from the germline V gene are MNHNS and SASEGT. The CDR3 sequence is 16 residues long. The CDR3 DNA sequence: TGTGCCAGCAGTGTCGGGCCGGGGGATTACCAAGAGACCCAGTACTTC. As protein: CASSVGPGDYQETQYF.

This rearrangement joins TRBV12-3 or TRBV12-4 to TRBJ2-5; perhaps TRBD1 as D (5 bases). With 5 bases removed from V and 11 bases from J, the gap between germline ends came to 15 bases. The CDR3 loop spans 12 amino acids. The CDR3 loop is CASSPRVGAQYF. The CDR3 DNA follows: TGTGCCAGCAGTCCGAGAGTTGGGGCTCAGTACTTC.

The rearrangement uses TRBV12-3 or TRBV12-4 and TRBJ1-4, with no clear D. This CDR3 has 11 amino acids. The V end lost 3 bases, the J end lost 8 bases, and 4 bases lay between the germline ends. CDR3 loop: CASSFAEKLFF. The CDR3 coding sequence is TGTGCCAGCAGTTTTGCGGAAAAACTGTTTTTT.

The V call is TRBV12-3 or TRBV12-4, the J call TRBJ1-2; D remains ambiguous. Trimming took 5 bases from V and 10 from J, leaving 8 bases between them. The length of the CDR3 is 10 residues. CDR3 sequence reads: CASSPHFYTF. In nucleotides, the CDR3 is TGTGCCAGCAGTCCCCATTTCTACACCTTC.

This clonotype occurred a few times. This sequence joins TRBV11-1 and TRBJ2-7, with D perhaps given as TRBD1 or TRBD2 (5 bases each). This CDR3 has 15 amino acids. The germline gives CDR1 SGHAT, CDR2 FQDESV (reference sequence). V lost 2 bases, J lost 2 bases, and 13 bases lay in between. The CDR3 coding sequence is TGTGCCAGCAGCTTATCCGGGGCCGGTCCCTACGAGCAGTACTTC. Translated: CASSLSGAGPYEQYF.

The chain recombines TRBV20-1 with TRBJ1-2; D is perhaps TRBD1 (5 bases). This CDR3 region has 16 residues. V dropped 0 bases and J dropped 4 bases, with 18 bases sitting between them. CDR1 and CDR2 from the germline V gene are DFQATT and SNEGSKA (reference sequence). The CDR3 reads CSARDRGLKGGYGYTF. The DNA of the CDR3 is TGCAGTGCTAGAGATCGGGGGTTGAAGGGTGGCTATGGCTACACCTTC.

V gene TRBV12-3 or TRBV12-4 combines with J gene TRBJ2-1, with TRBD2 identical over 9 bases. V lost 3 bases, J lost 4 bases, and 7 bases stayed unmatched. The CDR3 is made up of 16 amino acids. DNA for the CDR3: TGTGCCAGCAGTTTTGTAGCGGGAGTGACGTACAATGAGCAGTTCTTC. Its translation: CASSFVAGVTYNEQFF.

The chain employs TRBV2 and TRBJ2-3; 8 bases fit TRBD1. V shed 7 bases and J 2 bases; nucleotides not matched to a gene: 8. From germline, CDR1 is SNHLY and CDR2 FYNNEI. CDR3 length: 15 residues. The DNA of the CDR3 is TGTGCCAGCAACGGACAGGGTGGACACACAGATACGCAGTATTTT. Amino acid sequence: CASNGQGGHTDTQYF.

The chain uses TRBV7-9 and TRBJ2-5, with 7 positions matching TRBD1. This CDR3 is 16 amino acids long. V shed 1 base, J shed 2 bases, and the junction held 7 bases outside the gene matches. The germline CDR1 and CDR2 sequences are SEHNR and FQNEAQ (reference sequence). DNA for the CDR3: TGTGCCAGCAGCTTAGATATCGGGACAGATCAAGAGACCCAGTACTTC. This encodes CASSLDIGTDQETQYF.

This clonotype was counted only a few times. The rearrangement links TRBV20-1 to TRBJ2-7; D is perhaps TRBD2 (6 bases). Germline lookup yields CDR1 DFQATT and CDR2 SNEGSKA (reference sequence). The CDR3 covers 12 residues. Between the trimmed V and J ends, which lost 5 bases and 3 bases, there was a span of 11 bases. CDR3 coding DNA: TGCAGTGCTCCCGGGACTGGCTACGAGCAGTACTTC. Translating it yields CSAPGTGYEQYF.

CDR3 in DNA: TGTGCCAGCAGCCAACAGGCTACGGACTATGGCTACACCTTC. This sequence encodes CASSQQATDYGYTF. This sequence joins TRBV6-4 and TRBJ1-2, with a weak D call TRBD1 (5 bases). The V and J ends lost 6 bases and 3 bases respectively, with 14 bases between them. Germline loops: CDR1 MRHNA, CDR2 SNTAGT. This CDR3 contains 14 residues.

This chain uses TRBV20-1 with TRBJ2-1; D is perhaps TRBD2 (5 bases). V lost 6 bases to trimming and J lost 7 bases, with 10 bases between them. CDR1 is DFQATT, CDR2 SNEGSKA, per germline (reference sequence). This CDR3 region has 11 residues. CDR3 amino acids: CSALPGNEQFF. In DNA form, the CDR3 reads TGCAGTGCCCTTCCGGGGAATGAGCAGTTCTTC.

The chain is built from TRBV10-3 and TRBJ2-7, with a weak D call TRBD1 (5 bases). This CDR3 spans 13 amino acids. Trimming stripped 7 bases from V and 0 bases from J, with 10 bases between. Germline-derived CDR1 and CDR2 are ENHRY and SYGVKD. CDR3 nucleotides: TGTGCCATCAACCGAGACAGCTCCTACGAGCAGTACTTC. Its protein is CAINRDSSYEQYF.

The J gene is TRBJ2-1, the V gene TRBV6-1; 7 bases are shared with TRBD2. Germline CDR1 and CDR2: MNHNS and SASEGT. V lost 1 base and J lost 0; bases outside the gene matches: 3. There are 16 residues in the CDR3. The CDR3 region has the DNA TGTGCCAGCAGTGAAGAGGGACTACCCTCCTACAATGAGCAGTTCTTC. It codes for CASSEEGLPSYNEQFF.

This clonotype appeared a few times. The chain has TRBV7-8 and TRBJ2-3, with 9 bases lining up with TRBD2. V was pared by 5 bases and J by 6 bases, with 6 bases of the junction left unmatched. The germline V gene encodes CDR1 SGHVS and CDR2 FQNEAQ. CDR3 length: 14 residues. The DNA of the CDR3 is TGTGCCAGCAGCCAGCGGGGGGTAGTCGATACGCAGTATTTT. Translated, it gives CASSQRGVVDTQYF.

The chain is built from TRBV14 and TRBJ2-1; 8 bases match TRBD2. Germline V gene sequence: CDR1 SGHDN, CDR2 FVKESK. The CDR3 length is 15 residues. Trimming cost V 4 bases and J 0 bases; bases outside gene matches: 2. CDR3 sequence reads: CASSRGRPSYNEQFF. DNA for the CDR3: TGTGCCAGCAGCCGCGGGAGGCCCTCCTACAATGAGCAGTTCTTC.